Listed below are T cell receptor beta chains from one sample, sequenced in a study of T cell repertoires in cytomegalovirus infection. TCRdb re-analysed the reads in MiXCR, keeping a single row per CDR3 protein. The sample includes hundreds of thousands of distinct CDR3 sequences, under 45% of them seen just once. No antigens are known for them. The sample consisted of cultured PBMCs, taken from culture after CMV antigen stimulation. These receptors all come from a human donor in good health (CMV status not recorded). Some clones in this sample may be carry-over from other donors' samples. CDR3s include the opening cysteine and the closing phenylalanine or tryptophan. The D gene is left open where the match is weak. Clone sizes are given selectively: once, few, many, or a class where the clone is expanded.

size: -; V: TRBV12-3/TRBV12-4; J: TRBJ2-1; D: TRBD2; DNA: TGTGCCAGCAGTTTTATCGCAGGGGTAATAGGCGGGAGGCCGGGTGAGCAGTTCTTC; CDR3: CASSFIAGVIGGRPGEQFF
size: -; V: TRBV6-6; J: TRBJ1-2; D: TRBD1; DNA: TGTGCCAGCAGGGAACCGGGACAGATAGTCTATGGCTACACCTTC; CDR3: CASREPGQIVYGYTF
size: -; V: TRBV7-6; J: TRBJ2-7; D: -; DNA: TGTGCCAGCAGCGCTACCGGGTTTGACTATTACGAGCAGTACTTC; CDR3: CASSATGFDYYEQYF
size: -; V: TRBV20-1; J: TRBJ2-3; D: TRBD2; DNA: TGCAGTGCTAGACACCTAGCGGGAGTGGAGCCCTATACGCAGTATTTT; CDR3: CSARHLAGVEPYTQYF
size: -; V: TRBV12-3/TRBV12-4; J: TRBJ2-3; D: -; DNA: TGTGCCAGCATTCAAACACAGGGATTGGCAGATACGCAGTATTTT; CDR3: CASIQTQGLADTQYF
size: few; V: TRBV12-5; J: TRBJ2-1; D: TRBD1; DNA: TGTGCTAGTGGTTTGGTCCTTGGGACAGTACGAAGCAATGAGCAGTTCTTC; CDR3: CASGLVLGTVRSNEQFF
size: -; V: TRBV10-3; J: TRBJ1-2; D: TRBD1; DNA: TGTGCCATCAGTGAGTCGCTATGGGACAGAGTCTATGGCTACACCTTC; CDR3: CAISESLWDRVYGYTF
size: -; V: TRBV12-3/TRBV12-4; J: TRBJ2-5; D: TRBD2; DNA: TGTGCCAGCAGTTTAAGGAGCGGGAAATCCCAAGAGACCCAGTCCTTC; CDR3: CASSLRSGKSQETQSF
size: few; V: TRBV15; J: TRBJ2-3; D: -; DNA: TGTGCCACCAGCAGAGATGCCGGGGGCGCCCAGTATTTT; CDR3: CATSRDAGGAQYF
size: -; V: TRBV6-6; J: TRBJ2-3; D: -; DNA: TGTGCCAGCAGTTACTCGGGGGGGGCTAGGTCCGCAGATACGCAGTATTTT; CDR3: CASSYSGGARSADTQYF
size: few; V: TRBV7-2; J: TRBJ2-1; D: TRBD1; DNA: TGTGCCAGCAGCTTAAGGGACAGAGCCTACAATGAGCAGTTCTTC; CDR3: CASSLRDRAYNEQFF
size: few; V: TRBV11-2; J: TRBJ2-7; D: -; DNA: TGTGCCAGCAGCTTAGGTTTAAGCCAACCGGGGGAGCAGTACTTC; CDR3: CASSLGLSQPGEQYF
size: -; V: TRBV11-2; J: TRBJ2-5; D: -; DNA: TGTGCCAGCAGCTTAGCGCGGTCCCGGGACTTGTACTTC; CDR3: CASSLARSRDLYF
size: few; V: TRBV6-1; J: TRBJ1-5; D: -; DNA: TGTGCCAGCATTAAGTGGGGCAGGGAGGCACAGCCCCAGCATTTT; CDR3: CASIKWGREAQPQHF
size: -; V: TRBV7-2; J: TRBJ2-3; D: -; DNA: TGTGCCAGCAGCGCCGGGGTGAGGGGGGGTACGCAGTATTTT; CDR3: CASSAGVRGGTQYF
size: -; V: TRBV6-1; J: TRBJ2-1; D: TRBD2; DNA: TGTGCCAGCAGTGTACTAGCGGGGGGGGGTGGGCAGTTCTTC; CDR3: CASSVLAGGGGQFF
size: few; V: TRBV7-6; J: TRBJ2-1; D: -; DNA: TGTGCCAGCAGCCCCCGGCGCGGGTTCTACAATGAGCAGTTCTTC; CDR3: CASSPRRGFYNEQFF
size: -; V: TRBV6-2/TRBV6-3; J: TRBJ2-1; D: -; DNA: TGTGCCAGCAGTTCAGTCGGGAGAGCCTACAATGAGCAGTTCTTC; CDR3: CASSSVGRAYNEQFF
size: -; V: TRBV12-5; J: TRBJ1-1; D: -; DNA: TGTGCTAGTGCCCTCGAGAGGGGCTGGGGCACTGAAGCTTTCTTT; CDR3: CASALERGWGTEAFF
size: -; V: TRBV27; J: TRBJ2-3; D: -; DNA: TGTGCCAGCAGGACTCTGTGGGGGCTCGAGGGGTATACGCAGTATTTT; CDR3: CASRTLWGLEGYTQYF
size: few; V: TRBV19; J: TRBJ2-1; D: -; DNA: TGTGCCAGTAGTATGTGGCGGGGAGTTGTGTACAATGAGCAGTTCTTC; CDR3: CASSMWRGVVYNEQFF
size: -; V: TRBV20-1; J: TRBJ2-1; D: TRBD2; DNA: TGCAGTGCTAGAGATGTTACTAGCGGGGGGGTCGCCTACAATGAGCAGTTCTTC; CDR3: CSARDVTSGGVAYNEQFF
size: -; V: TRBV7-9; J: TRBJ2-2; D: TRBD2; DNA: TGTGCCAGCAGCTCACCCCCGGGGGTAGCGGGAGTTACCGGGGAGCTGTTTTTT; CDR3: CASSSPPGVAGVTGELFF
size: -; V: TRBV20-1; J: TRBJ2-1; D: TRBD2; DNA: TGCAGTGCTAGAGATCCATTAGCGGGACACAATGAGCAGTTCTTC; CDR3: CSARDPLAGHNEQFF
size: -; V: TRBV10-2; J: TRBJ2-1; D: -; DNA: TGCGCCAGCAGGGACGGAGGTGACAATGAGCAGTTCTTC; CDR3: CASRDGGDNEQFF
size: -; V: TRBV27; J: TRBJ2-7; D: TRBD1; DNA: TGTGCCAGCAGTTTTAGGGGGCCAAAATACGAGCAGTACTTC; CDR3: CASSFRGPKYEQYF
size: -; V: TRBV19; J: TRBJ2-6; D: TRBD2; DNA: TGTGCCAGTAGTCCGAGGACTAGCGGGAGGGCTGGGGCCAACGTCCTGACTTTC; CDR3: CASSPRTSGRAGANVLTF
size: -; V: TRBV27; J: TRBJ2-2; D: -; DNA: TGTGCCAGCAGTGCCTGGGGGGATGGAGACACCGGGGAGCTGTTTTTT; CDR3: CASSAWGDGDTGELFF
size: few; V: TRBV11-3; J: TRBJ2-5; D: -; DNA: TGTGCCAGCAGCCTTCAACGGGGAGAGACCCAGTACTTC; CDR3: CASSLQRGETQYF
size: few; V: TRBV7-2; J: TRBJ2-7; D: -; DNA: TGTGCCAGCAGCCTCCCGGGACCGCCCTACGAGCAGTACTTC; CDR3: CASSLPGPPYEQYF
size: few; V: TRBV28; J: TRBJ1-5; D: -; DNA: TGTGCCAGCAGTTTTAGCCAGGATCAGCCCCAGCATTTT; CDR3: CASSFSQDQPQHF
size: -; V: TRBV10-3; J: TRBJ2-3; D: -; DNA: TGTGCCACCCAAGCGACCACAGATACGCAGTATTTT; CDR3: CATQATTDTQYF
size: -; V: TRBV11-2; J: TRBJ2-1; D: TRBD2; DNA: TGTGCCAGCAGCGTCGGGACTAGCGGGACCGATGAGCAGTTCTTC; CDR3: CASSVGTSGTDEQFF
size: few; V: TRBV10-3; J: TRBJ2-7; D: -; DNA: TGTGCCATCAGTGCCGGTGGGGCCTACGAGCAGTACTTC; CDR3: CAISAGGAYEQYF
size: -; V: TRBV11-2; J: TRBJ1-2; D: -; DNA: TGTGCCAGCAGCTTAACAGGATTTAACTATGGCTACACCTTC; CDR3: CASSLTGFNYGYTF
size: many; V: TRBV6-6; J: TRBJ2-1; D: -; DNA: TGTGCCAGCCAACGGGGTCCTAGCGAGCAGTTCTTC; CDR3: CASQRGPSEQFF
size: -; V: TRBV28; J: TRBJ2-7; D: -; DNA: TGTGCCAGCAGTCTATCGGACATCCTCTCCTACGAGCAGTACTTC; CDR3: CASSLSDILSYEQYF
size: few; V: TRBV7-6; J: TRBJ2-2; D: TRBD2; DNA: TGTGCCAGCGCTTGGGAGGGGACGAACACCGGGGAGCTGTTTTTT; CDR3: CASAWEGTNTGELFF
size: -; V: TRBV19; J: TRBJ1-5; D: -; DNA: TGTGCCAGTAGTATGACCGAGGAGGTCAATCAGCCCCAGCATTTT; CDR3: CASSMTEEVNQPQHF